This entry describes one T cell receptor (beta chain). This specimen comes from a study of control samples from healthy donors and cancer patients. Assay used: immunoSEQ multiplex PCR; TCRdb lists only in-frame clones, some missing. Found here are tens of thousands of clones, approximately 92% of them singletons; the top ten hold about 1.7%. Trimming took 5 bases from V and 5 from J; bases not matched to a gene: 7. This CDR3 spans 14 amino acids. The V gene's germline CDR1 is SGHTA and CDR2 FQGNSA. The genes are TRBV7-2 and TRBJ2-5, with TRBD1 matching over 8 bases. The sequence derives from a man aged 40-55 years with colorectal cancer. The sample taken for sequencing was PBMCs. The CDR3 sequence is CASSPGQEKETQYF. The CDR3, as DNA: TGTGCCAGCAGCCCGGGACAGGAGAAGGAGACCCAGTACTTC.